The T cell receptor beta chain described here comes from a study of T cell changes during pregnancy in multiple sclerosis. V lost 6 bases to trimming and J lost 6 bases, with 9 bases between them. The germline V gene encodes CDR1 LNHNV and CDR2 YYDKDF (reference sequence). This CDR3 has 12 residues. Assay: immunoSEQ multiplex PCR; the TCRdb copy retains only in-frame clones and omits some. Among over 50,000 clones, about 87% were seen once, and the ten largest hold approximately 5%. The source is a human donor whose cells served as feeder cells for cultures in a pregnancy study. The sequenced material came from peripheral blood from another person, used as feeder cells. The rearrangement joins TRBV15 to TRBJ1-5, with D unresolved. The CDR3 DNA follows: TGTGCCACCAGTGAAGGGCGTCAGCCCCAGCATTTT. The encoded protein is CATSEGRQPQHF.